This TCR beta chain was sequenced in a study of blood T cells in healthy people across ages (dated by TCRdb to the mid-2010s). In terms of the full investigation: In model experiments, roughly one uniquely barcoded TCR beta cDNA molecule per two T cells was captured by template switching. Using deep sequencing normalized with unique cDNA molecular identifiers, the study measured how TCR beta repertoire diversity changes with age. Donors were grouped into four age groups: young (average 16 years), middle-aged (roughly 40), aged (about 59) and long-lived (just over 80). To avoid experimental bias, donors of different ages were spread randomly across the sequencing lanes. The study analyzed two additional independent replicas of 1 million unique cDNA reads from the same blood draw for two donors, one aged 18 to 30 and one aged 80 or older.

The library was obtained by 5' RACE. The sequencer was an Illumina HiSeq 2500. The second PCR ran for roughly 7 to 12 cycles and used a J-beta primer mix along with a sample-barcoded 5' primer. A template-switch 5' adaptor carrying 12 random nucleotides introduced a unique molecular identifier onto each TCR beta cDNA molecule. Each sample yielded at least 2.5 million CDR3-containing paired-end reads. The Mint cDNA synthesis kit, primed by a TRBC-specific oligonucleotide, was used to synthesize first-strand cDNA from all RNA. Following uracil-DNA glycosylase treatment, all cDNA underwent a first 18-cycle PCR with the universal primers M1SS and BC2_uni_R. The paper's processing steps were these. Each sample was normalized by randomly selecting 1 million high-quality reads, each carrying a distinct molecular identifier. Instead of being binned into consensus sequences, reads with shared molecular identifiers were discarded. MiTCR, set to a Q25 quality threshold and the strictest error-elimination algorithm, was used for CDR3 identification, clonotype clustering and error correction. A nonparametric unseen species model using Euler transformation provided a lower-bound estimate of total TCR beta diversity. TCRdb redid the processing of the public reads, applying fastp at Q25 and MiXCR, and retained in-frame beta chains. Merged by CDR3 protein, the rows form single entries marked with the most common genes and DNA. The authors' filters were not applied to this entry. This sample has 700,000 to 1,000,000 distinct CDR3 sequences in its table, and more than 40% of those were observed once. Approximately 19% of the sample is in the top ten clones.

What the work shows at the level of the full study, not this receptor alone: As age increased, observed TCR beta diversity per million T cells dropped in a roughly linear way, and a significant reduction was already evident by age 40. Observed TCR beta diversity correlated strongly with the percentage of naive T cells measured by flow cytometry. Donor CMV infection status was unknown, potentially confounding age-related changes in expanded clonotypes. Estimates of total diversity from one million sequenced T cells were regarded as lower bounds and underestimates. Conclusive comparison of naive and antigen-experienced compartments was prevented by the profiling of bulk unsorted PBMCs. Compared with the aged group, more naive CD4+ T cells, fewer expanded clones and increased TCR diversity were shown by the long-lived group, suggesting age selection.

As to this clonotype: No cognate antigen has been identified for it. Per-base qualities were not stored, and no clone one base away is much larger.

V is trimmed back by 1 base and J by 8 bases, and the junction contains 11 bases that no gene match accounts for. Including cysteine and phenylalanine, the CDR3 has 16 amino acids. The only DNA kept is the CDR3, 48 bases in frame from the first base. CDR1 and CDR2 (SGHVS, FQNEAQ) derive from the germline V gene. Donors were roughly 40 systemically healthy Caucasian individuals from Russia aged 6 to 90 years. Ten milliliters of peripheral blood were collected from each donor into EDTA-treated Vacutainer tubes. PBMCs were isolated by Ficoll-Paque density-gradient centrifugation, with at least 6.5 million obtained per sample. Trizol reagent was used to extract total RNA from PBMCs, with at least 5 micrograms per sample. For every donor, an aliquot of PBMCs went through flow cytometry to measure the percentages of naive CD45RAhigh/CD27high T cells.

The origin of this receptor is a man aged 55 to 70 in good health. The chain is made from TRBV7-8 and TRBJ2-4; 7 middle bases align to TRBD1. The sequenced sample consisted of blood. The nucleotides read TGTGCCAGCAGCTTAGGGGCCAGACAGGGATGGGACATTCAGTACTTC. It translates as CASSLGARQGWDIQYF.